The next 9 T cell receptor beta chains were all read from a single sample in a study of persistence of HIV-infected CD4 T cells (dated by TCRdb to the early 2020s). Their antigen targets remain unknown. The treatment or condition tag for this specimen amounts to: suppressive antiretroviral therapy. Cells were stimulated with a pool of overlapping HIV-1 Gag 15-mer peptides at 1 ug per peptide per mL. Memory populations depleted of antigen-responding cells were obtained by sorting nonresponding CD40L-negative CD69-negative CD45RO-high memory CD4+ T cells. TCRbeta repertoires were sequenced from genomic DNA with the immunoSEQ hsTCRB assay version 4 in survey mode. TCRdb obtained this table from immuneACCESS and retained in-frame rearrangements with V and J assigned. These tables miss some clones; where compared with another copy, unresolved V genes account for less than half of the shortfall, and the remainder is unexplained. The sample data list about 40,000 clones, and about four fifths of these were observed just once. Together, the top ten hold approximately 14% of the sample.

Sequences were derived from CD4+ T cells sorted from PBMCs after approximately 19-hour stimulation, sampled from a patient who received antiretroviral therapy. In light of the paper, this sample's cell subset or site label describes: CD40L-CD69- CD45RO-high memory CD4 T cells not responding to Gag peptides. The receptors originated from an adult man with HIV who was CMV-seropositive.

The chain carries TRBV10-3 and TRBJ2-7; 11 positions agree with TRBD1. With V trimmed by 4 bases and J by 6 bases, 5 bases remained unmatched. This CDR3 has 14 amino acids. CDR1 ENHRY and CDR2 SYGVKD come from the germline V gene. CDR3 protein: CAISAGTGGFEQYF. The CDR3 nucleotides read TGTGCCATCAGTGCCGGGACAGGGGGTTTCGAGCAGTACTTC.

The V gene is TRBV14, the J gene TRBJ1-1; D gene ambiguous. Trimming removed 1 base at V and 2 bases at J, with 5 bases between. CDR3 size: 13 residues. Looked up from germline, CDR1 is SGHDN and CDR2 is FVKESK. CDR3 in DNA: TGTGCCAGCAGCCAAGGGGCCAACACTGAAGCTTTCTTT. This translates into CASSQGANTEAFF.

J is TRBJ1-3 and V is TRBV9, with unresolved D. Germline values: CDR1 SGDLS, CDR2 YYNGEE. Between the trimmed V and J ends, which lost 0 bases and 0 bases, there was a span of 7 bases. This CDR3 contains 15 residues. The CDR3 sequence is CASSVGGPSGNTIYF. For the CDR3, the DNA is TGTGCCAGCAGCGTAGGAGGCCCCTCTGGAAACACCATATATTTT.

In its sample, this clone was seen a few times. The chain couples TRBV9 to TRBJ2-5; 9 bases are shared with TRBD1. The CDR3 runs to 15 residues. CDR1 is SGDLS, CDR2 YYNGEE, per germline. V gave up 3 bases and J gave up 4 bases; unmatched junction bases: 7. The CDR3: CASSARDRVLETQYF. Here the CDR3 DNA reads TGTGCCAGCAGCGCCCGGGACAGGGTATTAGAGACCCAGTACTTC.

The chain has TRBV6-5 and TRBJ1-5, with a tentative D call TRBD1 (5 bases). This CDR3 comprises 13 residues. V dropped 3 bases and J dropped 7 bases, with 10 bases sitting between them. From germline, CDR1 is MNHEY and CDR2 SVGAGI. DNA for the CDR3: TGTGCCAGCAGTTATATTAGGGGACAGCCCCAGCATTTT. Protein sequence: CASSYIRGQPQHF.

This clone turned up a few times. This chain uses TRBV29-1 with TRBJ1-1; D perhaps matches TRBD1 (5 bases). V lost 3 bases, J lost 1 base, and 9 bases lay in between. The CDR3 consists of 13 residues. Per the germline V gene, CDR1 is SQVTM and CDR2 is ANQGSEA. CDR3 bases: TGCAGCGTTGACAGGACAAGGAACACTGAAGCTTTCTTT. Translated: CSVDRTRNTEAFF.

The chain carries TRBV12-3 or TRBV12-4 and TRBJ2-5; D gene ambiguous. There are 11 residues in the CDR3. V was cut by 2 bases and J by 5 bases, with 3 bases left in between. The CDR3 is CASSLRETQYF. The CDR3 bases are TGTGCCAGCAGTTTAAGGGAGACCCAGTACTTC.

The chain is built from TRBV7-2 and TRBJ1-4, with 7 positions matching TRBD1. The CDR3 is 15 residues long. J gave up 8 bases and V 4 bases, and 10 bases lay outside the gene matches. Germline V gives CDR1 SGHTA, CDR2 FQGNSA. The CDR3 here is CASSSTGLGNEKLFF. The DNA for the CDR3 is TGTGCCAGCAGCTCGACAGGGTTAGGAAACGAAAAACTGTTTTTT. Variable domain in full (rest from reference TRBV7-2 and TRBJ1-4): GAGVSQSPSNKVTEKGKDVELRCDPISGHTALYWYRQSLGQGLEFLIYFQGNSAPDKSGLPSDRFSAERTGGSVSTLTIQRTQQEDSAVYLCASSSTGLGNEKLFFGSGTQLSVL.

This clone is judged medium-sized. The rearrangement joins TRBV19 to TRBJ2-7; D remains unclear. V lost 0 bases and J lost 2, with 8 bases in between. Germline assignment: CDR1 LNHDA and CDR2 SQIVND (reference sequence). The CDR3 runs to 14 residues. The CDR3 DNA sequence: TGTGCCAGTAGTATAGATCGGCAGACCTACGAGCAGTACTTC. Translated: CASSIDRQTYEQYF.